These 11 T cell receptor beta chains share one sample of origin, sequenced in a study of blood T cell repertoires in COVID-19. TCRdb keeps only in-frame clones here, not all; method: immunoSEQ multiplex PCR. Of 100,000 to 150,000 clones in the sample, about four fifths were seen once. The material sequenced was peripheral blood. The receptors were gathered from a man between 25 and 39 years old with COVID-19, enrolled during active disease.

This clone was seen only once. This chain links TRBV28 with TRBJ1-1, with a tentative D call TRBD1 (5 bases). In germline, CDR1 is MDHEN, CDR2 SYDVKM. V shed 3 bases and J shed 3 bases, with 17 bases lying between them. The CDR3 contains 16 residues. CDR3 amino acids: CASSFLQGGGYTEAFF. CDR3 in DNA: TGTGCCAGCAGTTTCTTGCAGGGCGGTGGGTACACTGAAGCTTTCTTT. The whole variable domain, remainder taken from reference TRBV28 and TRBJ1-1, is DVKVTQSSRYLVKRTGEKVFLECVQDMDHENMFWYRQDPGLGLRLIYFSYDVKMKEKGDIPEGYSVSREKKERFSLILESASTNQTSMYLCASSFLQGGGYTEAFFGQGTRLTVV.

The chain recombines TRBV5-8 with TRBJ1-1; D remains unclear. V was shortened by 1 base and J by 5 bases, with 18 bases between the two germline ends. The CDR3 runs 16 residues. Germline CDR1 SGHTS, CDR2 YDEGEE. CDR3 residues: CASSLWTGMSGTEAFF. Here the CDR3 DNA reads TGTGCCAGCAGCTTGTGGACGGGGATGAGTGGTACTGAAGCTTTCTTT.

V and J are TRBV5-6 and TRBJ2-3; tentative D call: TRBD1 (6 bases). Germline values: CDR1 SGHDT, CDR2 YYEEEE. CDR3 size: 15 residues. The V and J ends lost 2 bases and 3 bases respectively, with 13 bases between them. CDR3 in amino acids: CASSLGQGRTDTQYF. For the CDR3, the DNA is TGTGCCAGCAGCTTAGGGCAGGGGAGAACAGATACGCAGTATTTT.

This clone was seen a handful of times. This chain uses TRBV11-3 with TRBJ1-6; D is uncertain. V was shortened by 3 bases and J by 6 bases, with 6 bases between the two germline ends. The CDR3 sequence is 13 residues long. Germline V gene data show CDR1 as SGHNT and CDR2 as YENEEA. The CDR3 sequence is CASSFRINSPLHF. The CDR3 DNA follows: TGTGCCAGCAGCTTCCGTATTAATTCACCCCTCCACTTT.

The V and J genes are TRBV4-3 and TRBJ1-4; D possibly corresponds to TRBD1 (5 bases). The CDR3 sequence is 15 residues long. The germline gives CDR1 LGHNA, CDR2 YSLEER. V lost 0 bases to trimming and J lost 5 bases, with 10 bases between them. The CDR3 protein is CASSQDWDYNEKLFF. CDR3 in DNA: TGCGCCAGCAGCCAAGATTGGGACTACAATGAAAAACTGTTTTTT.

This rearrangement joins TRBV2 to TRBJ2-3, with no clear D. Looked up from germline, CDR1 is SNHLY and CDR2 is FYNNEI. Trimming pared 4 bases from V and 8 bases from J, leaving 13 bases between. This CDR3 region has 13 residues. The CDR3 spells CASSADPPGTQYF. The CDR3 DNA reads TGTGCCAGCAGTGCCGACCCCCCAGGTACGCAGTATTTT.

The chain combines TRBV19 with TRBJ2-5; no clear D. V was pared by 5 bases and J by 4 bases, with 11 bases between. The CDR3 extends over 13 amino acids. The germline CDR1 and CDR2 sequences are LNHDA and SQIVND (reference sequence). The CDR3 region has the DNA TGTGCCAGTAGTTCCCGGTCGGGAGAGACCCAGTACTTC. Amino acids: CASSSRSGETQYF.

The rearrangement uses TRBV3-1 (or the pseudogene TRBV3-2) and TRBJ2-2, with 11 positions matching TRBD1. The CDR3 is made up of 17 amino acids. Germline loops: CDR1 LGHDT, CDR2 YNNKEL (reference sequence). The ends lost 6 bases at V and 3 bases at J; junction bases unmatched: 9. CDR3 amino acids: CASRPSSGQGDTGELFF. In DNA form, the CDR3 reads TGTGCCAGCAGACCTTCTTCGGGACAGGGGGACACCGGGGAGCTGTTTTTT.

The rearrangement uses TRBV2 and TRBJ2-5, with 10 bases identical to TRBD1. Trimming removed 7 bases from V and 3 bases from J; junction bases left unmatched: 5. The germline V gene has CDR1 SNHLY and CDR2 FYNNEI. This CDR3 spans 14 amino acids. For the CDR3, the DNA is TGTGCCAGCACCGGGGACAGGGGAGAAGAGACCCAGTACTTC. This encodes CASTGDRGEETQYF.

The DNA of the CDR3 is TGTGCCAGCAGTACCGGGACTGTCCCCTACGAGCAGTACTTC. Its translation is CASSTGTVPYEQYF. The chain has TRBV6-5 and TRBJ2-7; perhaps TRBD2 as D (6 bases). CDR1 is MNHEY, CDR2 SVGAGI, per germline. This CDR3 has 14 amino acids. Trimming stripped 5 bases from V and 2 bases from J, with 13 bases between.

The gene calls are TRBV9 and TRBJ1-6; no clear D gene. The V end lost 0 bases, the J end lost 6 bases, and 10 bases lay between the germline ends. This CDR3 comprises 15 residues. CDR1 is SGDLS, CDR2 YYNGEE, per germline. The CDR3 coding sequence is TGTGCCAGCAGCGTAGCTGACCAGGTTAATTCACCCCTCCACTTT. As protein: CASSVADQVNSPLHF. Using reference TRBV9 and TRBJ1-6 for the parts outside the CDR3, the full variable domain is DSGVTQTPKHLITATGQRVTLRCSPRSGDLSVYWYQQSLDQGLQFLIQYYNGEERAKGNILERFSAQQFPDLHSELNLSSLELGDSALYFCASSVADQVNSPLHFGNGTRLTVT.